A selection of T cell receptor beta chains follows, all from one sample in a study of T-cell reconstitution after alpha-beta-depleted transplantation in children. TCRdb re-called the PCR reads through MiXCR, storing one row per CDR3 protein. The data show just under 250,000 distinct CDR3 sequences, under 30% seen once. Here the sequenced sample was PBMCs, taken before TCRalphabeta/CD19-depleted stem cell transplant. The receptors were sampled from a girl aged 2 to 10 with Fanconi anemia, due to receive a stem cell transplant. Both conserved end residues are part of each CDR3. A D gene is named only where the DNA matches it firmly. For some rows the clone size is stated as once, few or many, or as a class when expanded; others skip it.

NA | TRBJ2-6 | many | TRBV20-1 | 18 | TGCAGTGCTAGGTTACCAGGGATAGGTTGGGCTGGGGCCAACGTCCTGACTTTC | CSARLPGIGWAGANVLTF
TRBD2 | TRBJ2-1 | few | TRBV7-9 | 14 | TGTGCCAGCAGCTTACTAGCGGGGAAGCATGAGCAGTTCTTC | CASSLLAGKHEQFF
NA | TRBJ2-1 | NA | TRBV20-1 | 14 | TGCAGTGCTAGACGCACAGGGACCTACAATGAGCAGTTCTTC | CSARRTGTYNEQFF
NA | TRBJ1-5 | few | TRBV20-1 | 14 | TGCAGTGCTAGCGGATTTACTACCAATCAGCCCCAGCATTTT | CSASGFTTNQPQHF
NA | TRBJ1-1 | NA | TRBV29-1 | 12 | TGCAGCGTTCCACAGCCGAACACTGAAGCTTTCTTT | CSVPQPNTEAFF
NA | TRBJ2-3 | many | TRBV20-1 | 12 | TGCAGTGCTAGTGTGGCTATGAATACGCAGTATTTT | CSASVAMNTQYF
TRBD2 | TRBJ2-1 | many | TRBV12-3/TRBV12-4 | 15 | TGTGCCAGCAGTCAGCGGGGGTTCTCCTACAATGAGCAGTTCTTC | CASSQRGFSYNEQFF
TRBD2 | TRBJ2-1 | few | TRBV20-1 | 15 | TGCAGTGCTAGCCGACTAGGCGGGGGGGCGTTCGTGCAGTTCTTC | CSASRLGGGAFVQFF
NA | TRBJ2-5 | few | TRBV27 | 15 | TGTGCCACAAAACAGTGGGGGCCGCACCAAGAGACCCAGTACTTC | CATKQWGPHQETQYF
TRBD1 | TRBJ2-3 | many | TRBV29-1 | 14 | TGCAGCGTCGCACAGGGGGCTAGCACAGATACGCAGTATTTT | CSVAQGASTDTQYF
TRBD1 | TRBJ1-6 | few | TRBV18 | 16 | TGTGCCAGCTCACCGCTTACGGACAGGGGGATATCACCCCTCCACTTT | CASSPLTDRGISPLHF
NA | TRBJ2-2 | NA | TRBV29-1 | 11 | TGCAGCGTTGGCAGCCTCGGGGAGCTGTTTTTT | CSVGSLGELFF
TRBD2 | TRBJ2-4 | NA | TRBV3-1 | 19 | TGTGCCAGCAGTTCTCCCCTAGCGGGGGGGCCTATTGTCAAAAACATTCAGTACTTC | CASSSPLAGGPIVKNIQYF
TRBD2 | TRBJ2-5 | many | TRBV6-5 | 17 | TGTGCCAGCAGTTACTCGGGAGGACTAGCGGGGCAAGAGACCCAGTACTTC | CASSYSGGLAGQETQYF
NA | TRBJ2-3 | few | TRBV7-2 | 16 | TGTGCCAGCAGCTTAAGAGTGGGGGCGGAGACAGATACGCAGTATTTT | CASSLRVGAETDTQYF
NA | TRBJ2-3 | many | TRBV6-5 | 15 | TGTGCCAGCAGTTACTTAGACGTCCTAACAGATACGCAGTATTTT | CASSYLDVLTDTQYF
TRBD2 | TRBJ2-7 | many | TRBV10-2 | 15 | TGCGCCAGCAGTGATCCGGGACTAGGGATCTACGAGCAGTACTTC | CASSDPGLGIYEQYF
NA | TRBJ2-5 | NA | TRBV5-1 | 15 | TGCGCCAGCAGCTTGGTGGTAGGGTACCAAGAGACCCAGTACTTC | CASSLVVGYQETQYF
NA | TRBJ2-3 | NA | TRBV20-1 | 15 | TGCAGTGCCAGGAGGGAGAGGGGCTACACAGATACGCAGTATTTT | CSARRERGYTDTQYF
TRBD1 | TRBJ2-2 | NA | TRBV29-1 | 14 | TGCAGCGTCGGACAGGGTTCGAACACCGGGGAGCTGTTTTTT | CSVGQGSNTGELFF
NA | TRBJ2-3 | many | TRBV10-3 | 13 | TGTGCCATCGCACTAACTGTGGCAGATACGCAGTATTTT | CAIALTVADTQYF
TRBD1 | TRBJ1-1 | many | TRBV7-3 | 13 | TGTGCCAGCAGCTTAGTAGACAGGGATGAAGCTTTCTTT | CASSLVDRDEAFF
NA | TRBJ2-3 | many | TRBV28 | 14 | TGTGCCAGCAGGATCAGGGTCATCACAGATACGCAGTATTTT | CASRIRVITDTQYF
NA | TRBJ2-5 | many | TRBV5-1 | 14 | TGCGCCAGCAGCTCCGGGACGGCACAAGAGACCCAGTACTTC | CASSSGTAQETQYF
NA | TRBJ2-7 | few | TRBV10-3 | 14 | TGTGCCATCAGTCCAGGGGTGATGGATTACGAGCAGTACTTC | CAISPGVMDYEQYF
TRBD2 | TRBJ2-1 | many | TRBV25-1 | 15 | TGTGCCAGCAGTGTGGGACTAGCGGGAGTGGGTGAGCAGTTCTTC | CASSVGLAGVGEQFF
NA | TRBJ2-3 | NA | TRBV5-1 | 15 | TGCGCCAGCAGCAGGGGGACGGCCGAGGGGGATACGCAGTATTTT | CASSRGTAEGDTQYF
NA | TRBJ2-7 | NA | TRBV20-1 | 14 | TGCAGTGCTAGAGATCTCCAGGGGATCTACGAGCAGTACTTC | CSARDLQGIYEQYF
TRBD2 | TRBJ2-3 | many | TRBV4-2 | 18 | TGTGCCAGCAGCCAAGTAGCGGGGGTTCCCTCTAGCACAGATACGCAGTATTTT | CASSQVAGVPSSTDTQYF
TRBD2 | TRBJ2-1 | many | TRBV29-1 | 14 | TGCAGCACAAAGCCTAGCGGGAGACAGTTCGGGCAGTTCTTC | CSTKPSGRQFGQFF
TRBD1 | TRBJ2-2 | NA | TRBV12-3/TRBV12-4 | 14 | TGTGCCAGCAGTTCCCGGGACAGGGGACGGGAGCTGTTTTTT | CASSSRDRGRELFF
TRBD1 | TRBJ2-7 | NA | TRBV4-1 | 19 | TGCGCCAGCAGCCAAAAACCACTTCTTCCGGGACAGGGATATGACGAGCAGTACTTC | CASSQKPLLPGQGYDEQYF